These 5 T cell receptor beta chains share one sample of origin, sequenced in a study of blood T cell repertoires in COVID-19. Data came from immunoSEQ multiplex PCR; TCRdb stores just in-frame clones and leaves some out. The sample gives over 200,000 clones, around nine tenths of which show up once; about 4.8% is in the top ten. The sequenced sample was peripheral blood. These receptors all stem from a woman between 40 and 55 years old with acute or convalescent COVID-19.

As regards this clone: Other DNA sequences of this sample code for an identical CDR3. This chain joins TRBV29-1 and TRBJ1-1; D gene ambiguous. CDR3 length: 13 residues. Germline CDR1 SQVTM, CDR2 ANQGSEA. The V and J ends lost 1 base and 1 base respectively, with 7 bases between them. CDR3 residues: CSVEAGGNTEAFF. The DNA for the CDR3 is TGCAGCGTTGAAGCGGGAGGGAACACTGAAGCTTTCTTT.

The rearrangement joins TRBV5-1 to TRBJ2-1; perhaps TRBD2 as D (8 bases). V was clipped by 5 bases and J by 10 bases, with 25 bases between them. The CDR3 is 16 residues long. Germline V CDR1 and CDR2: SGHRS, YFSETQ. The CDR3: CASSSQGLAGTTEQFF. The CDR3 bases are TGCGCCAGCAGTTCACAGGGGTTAGCGGGGACCACAGAGCAGTTCTTC.

A remark on this clone: At one end, the junction sequence differs from germline, possibly due to a read error. The V gene is TRBV6-5, the J gene TRBJ2-5; a possible D gene is TRBD1 (5 bases). Germline CDR1 and CDR2: MNHEY and SVGAGI. The CDR3 runs to 11 residues. The CDR3 is CASSIQGGMDF. As DNA, the CDR3 is TGTGCCAGCAGTATTCAGGGTGGGATGGACTTC.

The chain employs TRBV12-3 or TRBV12-4 and TRBJ1-4; D is ambiguous. The CDR3 is 12 residues long. Trimming took 4 bases from V and 8 from J, leaving 8 bases between them. For the CDR3, the DNA is TGTGCCAGCAGTTCATTCGGGGAAAAACTGTTTTTT. Residues: CASSSFGEKLFF.

The chain recombines TRBV5-6 with TRBJ2-7; possibly TRBD1 for D (6 bases). The CDR3 contains 15 residues. The germline gives CDR1 SGHDT, CDR2 YYEEEE. Trimming shortened V by 0 bases and J by 2 bases, and 12 bases separated the two germline ends. The CDR3: CASSLEQGLPYEQYV. Written as DNA, the CDR3 is TGTGCCAGCAGCTTGGAGCAGGGGCTACCCTACGAGCAGTACGTC.